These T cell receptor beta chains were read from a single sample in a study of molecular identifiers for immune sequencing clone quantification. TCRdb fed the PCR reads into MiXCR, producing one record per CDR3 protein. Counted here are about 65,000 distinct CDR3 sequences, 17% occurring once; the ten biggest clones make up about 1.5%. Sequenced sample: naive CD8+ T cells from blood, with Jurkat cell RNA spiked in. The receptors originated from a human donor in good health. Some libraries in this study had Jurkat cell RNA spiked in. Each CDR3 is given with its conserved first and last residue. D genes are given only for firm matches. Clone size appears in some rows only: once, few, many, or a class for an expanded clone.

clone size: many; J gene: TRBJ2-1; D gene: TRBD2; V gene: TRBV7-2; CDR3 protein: CASSEHIGTSGSDEQFF; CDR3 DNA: TGTGCCAGCAGCGAACACATAGGGACTAGCGGGAGCGATGAGCAGTTCTTC
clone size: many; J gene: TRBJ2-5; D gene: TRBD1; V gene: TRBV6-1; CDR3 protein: CASSAWTGPQETQYF; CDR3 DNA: TGTGCCAGCAGTGCGTGGACAGGGCCTCAAGAGACCCAGTACTTC
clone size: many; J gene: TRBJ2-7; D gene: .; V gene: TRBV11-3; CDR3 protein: CASSLSRGRDEQYF; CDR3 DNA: TGTGCCAGCAGCTTGTCCCGGGGGCGAGACGAGCAGTACTTC
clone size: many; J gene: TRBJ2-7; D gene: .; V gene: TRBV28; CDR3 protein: CASSPRGLFHEQYF; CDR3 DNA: TGTGCCAGCAGCCCAAGGGGACTGTTCCACGAGCAGTACTTC
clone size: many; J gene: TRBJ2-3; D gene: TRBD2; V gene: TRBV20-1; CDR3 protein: CSASWEGRDYTDTQYF; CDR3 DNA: TGCAGTGCTAGCTGGGAGGGGCGGGATTACACAGATACGCAGTATTTT
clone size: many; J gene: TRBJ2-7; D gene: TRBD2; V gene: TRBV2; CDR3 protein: CASGGTSGRSFLVYEQYF; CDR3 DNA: TGTGCCAGCGGAGGGACTAGCGGGAGGTCCTTTTTGGTATACGAGCAGTACTTC
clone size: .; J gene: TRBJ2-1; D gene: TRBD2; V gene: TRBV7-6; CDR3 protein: CASSLARGRTGGSSYNEQFF; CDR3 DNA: TGTGCCAGCAGCTTAGCCCGCGGGAGAACGGGAGGGAGCTCCTACAATGAGCAGTTCTTC
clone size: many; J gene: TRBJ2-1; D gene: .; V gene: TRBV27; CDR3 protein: CASRLGSSYNEQFF; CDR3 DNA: TGTGCCAGCAGGTTAGGTAGCTCCTACAATGAGCAGTTCTTC
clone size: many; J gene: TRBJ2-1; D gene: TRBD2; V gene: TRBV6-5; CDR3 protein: CASSAGLATYNEQFF; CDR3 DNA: TGTGCCAGCAGTGCGGGACTAGCCACCTACAATGAGCAGTTCTTC
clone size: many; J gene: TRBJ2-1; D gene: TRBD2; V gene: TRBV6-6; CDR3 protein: CASSGLAGGVEQFF; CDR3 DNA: TGTGCCAGCAGCGGACTAGCGGGAGGAGTTGAGCAGTTCTTC
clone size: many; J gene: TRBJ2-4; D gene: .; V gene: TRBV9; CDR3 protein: CASSPLPKNIQYF; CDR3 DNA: TGTGCCAGCAGCCCCCTGCCCAAAAACATTCAGTACTTC
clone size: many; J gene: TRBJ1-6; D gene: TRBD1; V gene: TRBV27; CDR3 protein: CASSTGAPRALNNSPLHF; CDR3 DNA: TGTGCCAGCAGTACAGGGGCCCCACGGGCCCTGAATAATTCACCCCTCCACTTT
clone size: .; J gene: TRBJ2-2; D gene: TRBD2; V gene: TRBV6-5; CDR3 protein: CASSYGLAGGPAGELFF; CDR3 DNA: TGTGCCAGCAGTTACGGGTTAGCGGGAGGGCCAGCCGGGGAGCTGTTTTTT
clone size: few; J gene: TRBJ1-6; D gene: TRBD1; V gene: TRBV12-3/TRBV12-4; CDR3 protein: CASSLPRGPDSPLHF; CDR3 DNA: TGTGCCAGCAGTTTGCCCAGGGGGCCTGATTCACCCCTCCACTTT
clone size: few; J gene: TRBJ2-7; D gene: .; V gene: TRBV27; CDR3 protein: CAGHGGTYEQYF; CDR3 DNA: TGTGCCGGCCACGGGGGTACCTACGAGCAGTACTTC
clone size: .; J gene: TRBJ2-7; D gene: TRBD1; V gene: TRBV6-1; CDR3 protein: CASSEYFGTDTYEQYF; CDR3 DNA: TGTGCCAGCAGTGAATACTTTGGGACAGACACCTACGAGCAGTACTTC
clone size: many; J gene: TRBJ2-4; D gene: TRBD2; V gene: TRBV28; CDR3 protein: CASSSGTSGSPDIQYF; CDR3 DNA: TGTGCCAGCAGTTCCGGGACTAGCGGGAGTCCGGACATTCAGTACTTC
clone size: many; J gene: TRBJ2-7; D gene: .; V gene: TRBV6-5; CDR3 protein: CASSYVQGAYEQYF; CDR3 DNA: TGTGCCAGCAGTTACGTTCAGGGAGCTTACGAGCAGTACTTC
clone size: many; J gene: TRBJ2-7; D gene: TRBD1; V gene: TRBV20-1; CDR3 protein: CSARDLRTGDAYEQYF; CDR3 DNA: TGCAGTGCTAGAGATCTTAGGACAGGGGATGCCTACGAGCAGTACTTC
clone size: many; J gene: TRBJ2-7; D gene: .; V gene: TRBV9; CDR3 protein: CASSPTPGRAYEQYF; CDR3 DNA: TGTGCCAGCAGCCCTACCCCGGGCAGGGCCTACGAGCAGTACTTC
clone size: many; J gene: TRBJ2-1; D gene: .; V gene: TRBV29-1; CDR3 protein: CSVEFRYNEQFF; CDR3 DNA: TGCAGCGTTGAGTTTCGGTACAATGAGCAGTTCTTC
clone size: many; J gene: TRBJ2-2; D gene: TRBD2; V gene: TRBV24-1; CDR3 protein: CATSDLGGLADTGELFF; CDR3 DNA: TGTGCCACCAGTGATTTGGGGGGACTAGCGGACACCGGGGAGCTGTTTTTT
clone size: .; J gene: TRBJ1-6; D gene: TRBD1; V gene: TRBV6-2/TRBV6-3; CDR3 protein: CASETWDRGNSPLHF; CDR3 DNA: TGTGCCAGCGAGACCTGGGACAGGGGGAATTCACCCCTCCACTTT
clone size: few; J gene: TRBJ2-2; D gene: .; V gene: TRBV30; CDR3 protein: CAWKAGDNFGELFF; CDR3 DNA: TGTGCCTGGAAGGCGGGGGACAATTTCGGGGAGCTGTTTTTT